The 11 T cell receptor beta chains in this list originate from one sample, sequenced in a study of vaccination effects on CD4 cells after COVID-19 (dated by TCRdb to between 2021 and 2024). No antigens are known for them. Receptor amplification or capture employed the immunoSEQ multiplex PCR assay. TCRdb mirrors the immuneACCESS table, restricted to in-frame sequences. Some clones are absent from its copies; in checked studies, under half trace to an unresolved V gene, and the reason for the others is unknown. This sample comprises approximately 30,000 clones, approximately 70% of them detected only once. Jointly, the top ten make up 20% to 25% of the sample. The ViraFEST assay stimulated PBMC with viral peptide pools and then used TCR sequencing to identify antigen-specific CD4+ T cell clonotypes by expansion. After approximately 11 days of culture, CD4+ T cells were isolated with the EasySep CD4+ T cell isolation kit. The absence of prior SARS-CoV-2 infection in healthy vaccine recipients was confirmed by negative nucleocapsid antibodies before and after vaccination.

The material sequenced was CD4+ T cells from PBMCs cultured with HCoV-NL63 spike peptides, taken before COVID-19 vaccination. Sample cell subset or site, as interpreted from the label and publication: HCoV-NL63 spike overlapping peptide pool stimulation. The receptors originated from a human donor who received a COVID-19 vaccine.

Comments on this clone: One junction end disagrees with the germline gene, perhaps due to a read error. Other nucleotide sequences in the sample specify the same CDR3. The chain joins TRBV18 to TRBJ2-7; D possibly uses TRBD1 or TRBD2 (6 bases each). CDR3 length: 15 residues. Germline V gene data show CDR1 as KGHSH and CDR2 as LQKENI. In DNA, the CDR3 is TGTGCCAGCTCACCTTACTGGGGGGCCTCCTACGAGCAGTACTTT. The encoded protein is CASSPYWGASYEQYF. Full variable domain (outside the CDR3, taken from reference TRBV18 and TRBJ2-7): NAGVMQNPRHLVRRRGQEARLRCSPMKGHSHVYWYRQLPEEGLKFMVYLQKENIIDESGMPKERFSAEFPKEGPSILRIQQVVRGDSAAYFCASSPYWGASYEQYFGPGTRLTVT.

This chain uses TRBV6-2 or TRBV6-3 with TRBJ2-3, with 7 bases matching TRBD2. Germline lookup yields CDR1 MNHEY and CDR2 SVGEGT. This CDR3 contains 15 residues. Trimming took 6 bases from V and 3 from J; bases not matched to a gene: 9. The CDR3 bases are TGTGCCAGCAGCCTCCCGGGAGCGGGGACAGATACGCAGTATTTT. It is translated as CASSLPGAGTDTQYF.

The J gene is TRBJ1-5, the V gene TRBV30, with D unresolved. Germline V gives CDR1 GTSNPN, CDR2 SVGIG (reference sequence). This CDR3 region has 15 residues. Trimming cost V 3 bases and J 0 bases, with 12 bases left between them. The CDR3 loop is CAWRSGSSSNQPQHF. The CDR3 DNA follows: TGTGCCTGGAGAAGCGGGTCCTCTAGCAATCAGCCCCAGCATTTT. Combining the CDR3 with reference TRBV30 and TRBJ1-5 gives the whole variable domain SQTIHQWPATLVQPVGSPLSLECTVEGTSNPNLYWYRQAAGRGLQLLFYSVGIGQISSEVPQNLSASRPQDRQFILSSKKLLLSDSGFYLCAWRSGSSSNQPQHFGDGTRLSIL.

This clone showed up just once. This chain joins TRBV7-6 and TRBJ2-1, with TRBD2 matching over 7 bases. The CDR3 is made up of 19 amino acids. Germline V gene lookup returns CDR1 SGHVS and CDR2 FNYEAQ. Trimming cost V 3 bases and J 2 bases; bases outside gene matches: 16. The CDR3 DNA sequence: TGTGCCAGCAGCTTCTCCTTGGCTAGCGGCCATTTGACCTACAATGAGCAGTTCTTC. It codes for CASSFSLASGHLTYNEQFF.

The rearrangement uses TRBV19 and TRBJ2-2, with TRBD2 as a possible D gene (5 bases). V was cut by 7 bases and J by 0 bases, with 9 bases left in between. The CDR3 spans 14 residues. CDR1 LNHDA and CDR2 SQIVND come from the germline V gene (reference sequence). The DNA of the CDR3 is TGTGCCAGTACGGGATTCGCGAACACCGGGGAGCTGTTTTTT. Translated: CASTGFANTGELFF.

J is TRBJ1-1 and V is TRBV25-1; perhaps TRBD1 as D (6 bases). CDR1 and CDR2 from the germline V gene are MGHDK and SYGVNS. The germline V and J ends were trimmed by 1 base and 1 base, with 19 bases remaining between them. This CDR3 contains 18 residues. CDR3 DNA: TGTGCCAGCAGTGAATCAATTGGGAGAGGGGGGTCGAACACTGAAGCTTTCTTT. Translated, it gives CASSESIGRGGSNTEAFF.

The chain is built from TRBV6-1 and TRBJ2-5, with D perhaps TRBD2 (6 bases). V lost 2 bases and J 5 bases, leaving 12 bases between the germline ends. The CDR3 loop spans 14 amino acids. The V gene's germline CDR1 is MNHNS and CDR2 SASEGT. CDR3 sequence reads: CASSERGTLETQYF. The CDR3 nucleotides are TGTGCCAGCAGTGAACGGGGGACTTTGGAGACCCAGTACTTC.

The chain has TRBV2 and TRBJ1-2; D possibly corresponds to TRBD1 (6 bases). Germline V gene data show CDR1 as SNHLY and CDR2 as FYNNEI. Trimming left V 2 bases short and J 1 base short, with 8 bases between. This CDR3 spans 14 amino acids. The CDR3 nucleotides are TGTGCCAGCAGTGAACACAGGGATAACTATGGCTACACCTTC. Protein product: CASSEHRDNYGYTF.

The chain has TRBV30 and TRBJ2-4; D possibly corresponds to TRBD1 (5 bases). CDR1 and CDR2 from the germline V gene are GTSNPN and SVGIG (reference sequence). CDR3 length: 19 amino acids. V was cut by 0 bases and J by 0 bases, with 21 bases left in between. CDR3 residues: CAWSVQRTKSSLAKNIQYF. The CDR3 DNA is TGTGCCTGGAGTGTACAGAGGACAAAAAGTTCACTAGCCAAAAACATTCAGTACTTC. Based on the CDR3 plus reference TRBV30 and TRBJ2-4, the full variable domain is SQTIHQWPATLVQPVGSPLSLECTVEGTSNPNLYWYRQAAGRGLQLLFYSVGIGQISSEVPQNLSASRPQDRQFILSSKKLLLSDSGFYLCAWSVQRTKSSLAKNIQYFGAGTRLSVL.

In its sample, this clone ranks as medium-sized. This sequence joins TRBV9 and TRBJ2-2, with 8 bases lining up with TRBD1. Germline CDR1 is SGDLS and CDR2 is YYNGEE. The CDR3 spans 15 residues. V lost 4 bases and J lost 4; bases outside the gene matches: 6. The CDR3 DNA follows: TGTGCCAGCAGCTCAGCGACAGGGGCCACCGGGGAGCTGTTTTTT. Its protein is CASSSATGATGELFF.

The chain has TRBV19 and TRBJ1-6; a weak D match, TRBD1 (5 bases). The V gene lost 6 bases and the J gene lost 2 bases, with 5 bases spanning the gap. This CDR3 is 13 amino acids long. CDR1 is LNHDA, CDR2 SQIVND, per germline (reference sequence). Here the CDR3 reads CASRDTYNSPLHF. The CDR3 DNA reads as TGTGCCAGTAGGGACACCTATAATTCACCCCTCCACTTT.